This TCR beta chain was retrieved from a study of molecular identifiers for immune sequencing clone quantification. The study's findings and limits: Among about a million naive cells, spiked Jurkat TCR RNA from a single cell was reportedly detectable.

This clonotype has at least ten counts. Its antigen is undetermined. TCRdb recomputed calls from the PCR reads with MiXCR, one row per CDR3 protein. The sample has approximately 550,000 distinct CDR3 sequences, 25% seen once. V shed 4 bases and J 7 bases; nucleotides not matched to a gene: 7. CDR1 is SGHKS, CDR2 YYEKEE, per germline (reference sequence). The CDR3 is made up of 14 amino acids. Sequenced: naive CD8+ T cells from blood, with Jurkat cell RNA spiked in. The subset denotes: FACS-sorted CD8+CD4-CCR7+CD45RA+ naive T cells. The J gene is TRBJ2-2, the V gene TRBV5-5; 7 nucleotides match TRBD1. This TCR derives from a human donor in good health. Some libraries in this study had Jurkat cell RNA spiked in. CDR3 coding DNA: TGTGCCAGCAGCCTTCCCACAGGGGTCGGGGAGCTGTTTTTT. Protein product: CASSLPTGVGELFF. The full variable domain, completed using reference TRBV5-5 and TRBJ2-2, is DAGVTQSPTHLIKTRGQQVTLRCSPISGHKSVSWYQQVLGQGPQFIFQYYEKEERGRGNFPDRFSARQFPNYSSELNVNALLLGDSALYLCASSLPTGVGELFFGEGSRLTVL.